This record concerns one T cell receptor (beta chain) sequence. Repertoires were generated with immunoSEQ multiplex PCR, while TCRdb's copy carries only in-frame clones and drops some. The sample carries about 35,000 clones, about 87% recorded once. The data are from a study of blood T cell repertoires in COVID-19. About the research overall: The United States, Italy and Spain were the sources of the acute and convalescent COVID-19 samples.

Germline-derived CDR1 and CDR2 are LGHNA and YSLEER. J gave up 3 bases and V 0 bases, and 5 bases lay outside the gene matches. The CDR3 is 15 amino acids. The chain has TRBV4-3 and TRBJ2-7, with TRBD2 matching over 7 bases. The sequencing sample was made of peripheral blood. This TCR was sampled from a human donor in a cohort sampled during active COVID-19. As DNA, the CDR3 is TGCGCCAGCAGCCAAGATGTTATAGCGGGCTACGAGCAGTACTTC. Its protein product is CASSQDVIAGYEQYF.